A selection of T cell receptor beta chains follows, all from one sample in a study of T cells after yellow fever vaccination. One entry per CDR3 protein, called by TCRdb with MiXCR from the 5' RACE reads. The sample holds some 420,000 distinct CDR3 sequences; around 19% are singletons and the top ten take roughly a sixth. The sequencing here drew on PBMCs, taken before the yellow fever booster vaccination. These receptors originate from a man aged 18 to 35 who received the YFV17D yellow fever vaccine. Both conserved end residues are part of each CDR3. The order of the fields is clone size, V gene, J gene, D gene, CDR3 DNA, CDR3 protein. D genes are given only for firm matches. Part of the rows lack a size; the others show once, few, many or a class for expanded clones.

clone size: few
V gene: TRBV18
J gene: TRBJ1-4
D gene: -
CDR3 DNA: TGTGCCAGCTCACTCGGACGAGTTAATGAAAAACTGTTTTTT
CDR3 protein: CASSLGRVNEKLFF

clone size: -
V gene: TRBV29-1
J gene: TRBJ1-2
D gene: -
CDR3 DNA: TGCAGCGTTGACGTTGTCCAGGGCGTCTATGGCTACACCTTC
CDR3 protein: CSVDVVQGVYGYTF

clone size: -
V gene: TRBV11-2
J gene: TRBJ2-1
D gene: -
CDR3 DNA: TGTGCCAGCAGCCCCAGCTCCCTCACCAGGGGGCAGTTCTTC
CDR3 protein: CASSPSSLTRGQFF

clone size: few
V gene: TRBV12-3/TRBV12-4
J gene: TRBJ2-5
D gene: TRBD1
CDR3 DNA: TGTGCCAGCAGCTACGACAGGGAAGAGACCCAGTACTTC
CDR3 protein: CASSYDREETQYF

clone size: few
V gene: TRBV7-9
J gene: TRBJ2-1
D gene: -
CDR3 DNA: TGTGCCAGCAGCTTACTGCAGGGTTTGTGGTTCTTC
CDR3 protein: CASSLLQGLWFF

clone size: few
V gene: TRBV28
J gene: TRBJ1-2
D gene: TRBD1
CDR3 DNA: TGTGCCAGCACTGGGACAGGCGGCTATGGCTACACCTTC
CDR3 protein: CASTGTGGYGYTF

clone size: few
V gene: TRBV6-2/TRBV6-3
J gene: TRBJ2-7
D gene: TRBD1
CDR3 DNA: TGTGCCAGCAGCTGGGACAGAACTTACTACGAGCAGTACTTC
CDR3 protein: CASSWDRTYYEQYF

clone size: few
V gene: TRBV7-9
J gene: TRBJ2-7
D gene: -
CDR3 DNA: TGTGCCAGCAGCACCCCCGCTCTCCACGAGCAGTACTTC
CDR3 protein: CASSTPALHEQYF

clone size: few
V gene: TRBV18
J gene: TRBJ1-6
D gene: -
CDR3 DNA: TGTGCCAGCTCACCAGACGGGGTTTCACCCCTCCACTTT
CDR3 protein: CASSPDGVSPLHF

clone size: -
V gene: TRBV27
J gene: TRBJ2-6
D gene: TRBD1
CDR3 DNA: TGTGCCAGCAGTTCCGATCGGACAGGGCTATTGTCTGGGGCCAACGTCCTGACTTTC
CDR3 protein: CASSSDRTGLLSGANVLTF

clone size: many
V gene: TRBV5-1
J gene: TRBJ2-1
D gene: -
CDR3 DNA: TGCGCCAGCAGCTTGGAGGCAAACTCCTACAATGAGCAGTTCTTC
CDR3 protein: CASSLEANSYNEQFF

clone size: -
V gene: TRBV4-3
J gene: TRBJ1-1
D gene: -
CDR3 DNA: TGCGCCAGCAGCCAAGCAGGGGAAGCTTTCTTT
CDR3 protein: CASSQAGEAFF

clone size: few
V gene: TRBV7-9
J gene: TRBJ2-2
D gene: -
CDR3 DNA: TGTGCCAGCAGCTCCGGGTCAGGGTCCGGGGAGCTGTTTTTT
CDR3 protein: CASSSGSGSGELFF

clone size: -
V gene: TRBV20-1
J gene: TRBJ1-6
D gene: TRBD1
CDR3 DNA: TGCAGTGCAAAGCTGACAGGGGGTTTACCTTCACCCCTCCACTTT
CDR3 protein: CSAKLTGGLPSPLHF

clone size: once
V gene: TRBV25-1
J gene: TRBJ1-6
D gene: -
CDR3 DNA: TGTGCCAGCAGTGAAATTAAGGGCAGCTTTGGACCCCTCCACTTT
CDR3 protein: CASSEIKGSFGPLHF

clone size: once
V gene: TRBV7-2
J gene: TRBJ2-2
D gene: -
CDR3 DNA: TGTGCCAGCACGACCTACAGAGGGGGAAACACCGGGGAGCTGTTTTTT
CDR3 protein: CASTTYRGGNTGELFF

clone size: -
V gene: TRBV18
J gene: TRBJ1-5
D gene: -
CDR3 DNA: TGTGCCAGCTCACCACCGGGATGGGATCAGCCCCAGCATTTT
CDR3 protein: CASSPPGWDQPQHF

clone size: few
V gene: TRBV3-1
J gene: TRBJ1-1
D gene: -
CDR3 DNA: TGTGCCAGCAGCCAAATATCAATTGGACACTTAAACACTGAAGCTTTCTTT
CDR3 protein: CASSQISIGHLNTEAFF

clone size: -
V gene: TRBV6-5
J gene: TRBJ2-3
D gene: -
CDR3 DNA: TGTGCCAGCGGCCGTTCCGGCACGCAGTATTTT
CDR3 protein: CASGRSGTQYF

clone size: few
V gene: TRBV5-1
J gene: TRBJ2-2
D gene: -
CDR3 DNA: TGCGCCAGCAGCGCACCGACCGCGAACACCGGGGAGCTGTTTTTT
CDR3 protein: CASSAPTANTGELFF

clone size: -
V gene: TRBV21-1
J gene: TRBJ1-5
D gene: -
CDR3 DNA: TGTGCCAGCAGCTCGAGGCGGGACCGGAGGCAGCCCCAGCATTTT
CDR3 protein: CASSSRRDRRQPQHF

clone size: -
V gene: TRBV5-1
J gene: TRBJ1-6
D gene: -
CDR3 DNA: TGCGCCAGCAGCTTGTATCCAGCTCCAAATTCACCCCTCCACTTT
CDR3 protein: CASSLYPAPNSPLHF

clone size: -
V gene: TRBV5-6
J gene: TRBJ1-1
D gene: -
CDR3 DNA: TGTGCCAGCAGCGGACGACACCGACGGGCCACTGAAGCTTTCTTT
CDR3 protein: CASSGRHRRATEAFF

clone size: -
V gene: TRBV12-3/TRBV12-4
J gene: TRBJ1-5
D gene: -
CDR3 DNA: TGTGCCAGCAGCCTGGTTCGTCTGCCCCAGCATTTT
CDR3 protein: CASSLVRLPQHF

clone size: few
V gene: TRBV27
J gene: TRBJ2-5
D gene: TRBD1
CDR3 DNA: TGTGCCAGCAGTCACCCTGGACAGGGAGGACGGGAGACCCAGTACTTC
CDR3 protein: CASSHPGQGGRETQYF

clone size: -
V gene: TRBV24-1
J gene: TRBJ2-5
D gene: -
CDR3 DNA: TGTGCCACCAGGCTGAGGGGTTTGGAGACCCAGTACTTC
CDR3 protein: CATRLRGLETQYF

clone size: few
V gene: TRBV12-3/TRBV12-4
J gene: TRBJ2-3
D gene: -
CDR3 DNA: TGTGCCAGCAGTTTATGGGGAGATAGGACAGATACGCAGTATTTT
CDR3 protein: CASSLWGDRTDTQYF

clone size: few
V gene: TRBV5-1
J gene: TRBJ2-3
D gene: -
CDR3 DNA: TGCGCCAGCAGCCCAACCGGGACTGGCGTATCCACAGATACGCAGTATTTT
CDR3 protein: CASSPTGTGVSTDTQYF

clone size: -
V gene: TRBV27
J gene: TRBJ1-1
D gene: -
CDR3 DNA: TGTGCCAGCAGTTTATCCCCAGGTAACACTGAAGCTTTCTTT
CDR3 protein: CASSLSPGNTEAFF

clone size: -
V gene: TRBV27
J gene: TRBJ1-6
D gene: -
CDR3 DNA: TGTGCCAGCAGTTTTGGTGCGGGATATTCACCCCTCCACTTT
CDR3 protein: CASSFGAGYSPLHF

clone size: few
V gene: TRBV20-1
J gene: TRBJ2-3
D gene: TRBD2
CDR3 DNA: TGCAGTGCCAAGACTAGCGGGGGAACTAATACGCAGTATTTT
CDR3 protein: CSAKTSGGTNTQYF

clone size: few
V gene: TRBV5-1
J gene: TRBJ2-7
D gene: -
CDR3 DNA: TGCGCCAGCAGCTTGGGACATTCCGAGCAGTACTTC
CDR3 protein: CASSLGHSEQYF

clone size: -
V gene: TRBV20-1
J gene: TRBJ2-2
D gene: -
CDR3 DNA: TGCAGTGCTACCCTCGCGAACACCGGGGAGCTGTTTTTT
CDR3 protein: CSATLANTGELFF

clone size: many
V gene: TRBV20-1
J gene: TRBJ2-1
D gene: TRBD2
CDR3 DNA: TGCAGTGCGGGCCTAGCGGGGGGTGGCGGTGAGCAGTTCTTC
CDR3 protein: CSAGLAGGGGEQFF

clone size: few
V gene: TRBV19
J gene: TRBJ1-2
D gene: -
CDR3 DNA: TGTGCCAGTAGTATCTCAGGGATGTATGGCTACACCTTC
CDR3 protein: CASSISGMYGYTF

clone size: -
V gene: TRBV6-2/TRBV6-3
J gene: TRBJ2-5
D gene: -
CDR3 DNA: TGTGCCAGCAGTTACATCCGAGAGACCCAGTACTTC
CDR3 protein: CASSYIRETQYF

clone size: many
V gene: TRBV4-3
J gene: TRBJ2-4
D gene: TRBD1
CDR3 DNA: TGCGCCAGCAGCCAACGCCAGGGGGCCGGGAACATTCAGTACTTC
CDR3 protein: CASSQRQGAGNIQYF

clone size: few
V gene: TRBV20-1
J gene: TRBJ2-2
D gene: -
CDR3 DNA: TGCAGTGCTTCGACCGCGAACACCGGGGAGCTGTTTTTT
CDR3 protein: CSASTANTGELFF

clone size: many
V gene: TRBV6-2/TRBV6-3
J gene: TRBJ2-2
D gene: -
CDR3 DNA: TGTGCCAGCAGTGCCCGCCCCACCGGGGAGCTGTTTTTT
CDR3 protein: CASSARPTGELFF

clone size: -
V gene: TRBV12-3/TRBV12-4
J gene: TRBJ2-2
D gene: -
CDR3 DNA: TGTGCCAGCAGTTTACCGGATTCGAACACCGGGGAGCTGTTTTTT
CDR3 protein: CASSLPDSNTGELFF

clone size: -
V gene: TRBV7-9
J gene: TRBJ1-6
D gene: TRBD1
CDR3 DNA: TGTGCCAGCAGCGCACGACAGGGGGCTAATTCACCCCTCCACTTT
CDR3 protein: CASSARQGANSPLHF

clone size: -
V gene: TRBV29-1
J gene: TRBJ2-5
D gene: TRBD1
CDR3 DNA: TGCAGCGTTCTTCCGAGGACAGGGGGGAGAGAGACCCAGTACTTC
CDR3 protein: CSVLPRTGGRETQYF

clone size: -
V gene: TRBV9
J gene: TRBJ2-3
D gene: TRBD2
CDR3 DNA: TGTGCCAGCAGCCCCCGGACTAGCGGGGGGACACCCGCTACAGATACGCAGTATTTT
CDR3 protein: CASSPRTSGGTPATDTQYF

clone size: few
V gene: TRBV5-1
J gene: TRBJ2-3
D gene: TRBD2
CDR3 DNA: TGCGCCAGCAGCTTCGGGACTAGCGGATCCACAGATACGCAGTATTTT
CDR3 protein: CASSFGTSGSTDTQYF

clone size: -
V gene: TRBV7-2
J gene: TRBJ1-3
D gene: -
CDR3 DNA: TGTGCCAGCAGCTTAGCCCCCAGAGTATTCTCTGGAAACACCATATATTTT
CDR3 protein: CASSLAPRVFSGNTIYF

clone size: few
V gene: TRBV4-1
J gene: TRBJ2-5
D gene: TRBD1
CDR3 DNA: TGCGCCAGCAGCCCCACCGACAGGGGGCAAGAGACCCAGTACTTC
CDR3 protein: CASSPTDRGQETQYF

clone size: -
V gene: TRBV5-5
J gene: TRBJ1-1
D gene: -
CDR3 DNA: TGTGCCAGCAGCTTAAGGAGCCGGGGCCACACTGAAGCTTTCTTT
CDR3 protein: CASSLRSRGHTEAFF

clone size: -
V gene: TRBV7-2
J gene: TRBJ2-1
D gene: -
CDR3 DNA: TGTGCCAGCAGCTTAGCCAGGGCTGTCGAGCAGTTCTTC
CDR3 protein: CASSLARAVEQFF

clone size: few
V gene: TRBV20-1
J gene: TRBJ1-4
D gene: -
CDR3 DNA: TGCAGTGCTAGAGTCCGGGCAGCCTCTAATGAAAAACTGTTTTTT
CDR3 protein: CSARVRAASNEKLFF

clone size: -
V gene: TRBV12-3/TRBV12-4
J gene: TRBJ2-3
D gene: TRBD1
CDR3 DNA: TGTGCCAGTACAGGGGTTTTAGTAGATAGGCAGTATTTT
CDR3 protein: CASTGVLVDRQYF

clone size: -
V gene: TRBV25-1
J gene: TRBJ2-2
D gene: -
CDR3 DNA: TGTGCCAGCACCCGAACGAACACCGGGGAGCTGTTTTTT
CDR3 protein: CASTRTNTGELFF

clone size: few
V gene: TRBV4-2
J gene: TRBJ2-1
D gene: -
CDR3 DNA: TGTGCCAGCAGCCAAGTTGACGGTCGGCAGTTCTTC
CDR3 protein: CASSQVDGRQFF

clone size: -
V gene: TRBV4-3
J gene: TRBJ1-3
D gene: -
CDR3 DNA: TGCGCCAGCAGCACAGGGCATTACTCTGGAAACACCATATATTTT
CDR3 protein: CASSTGHYSGNTIYF

clone size: few
V gene: TRBV7-7
J gene: TRBJ2-7
D gene: TRBD2
CDR3 DNA: TGTGCCAGCAGCTTAGAAAGCGGGGGGGCCTACGAGCAGTACTTC
CDR3 protein: CASSLESGGAYEQYF